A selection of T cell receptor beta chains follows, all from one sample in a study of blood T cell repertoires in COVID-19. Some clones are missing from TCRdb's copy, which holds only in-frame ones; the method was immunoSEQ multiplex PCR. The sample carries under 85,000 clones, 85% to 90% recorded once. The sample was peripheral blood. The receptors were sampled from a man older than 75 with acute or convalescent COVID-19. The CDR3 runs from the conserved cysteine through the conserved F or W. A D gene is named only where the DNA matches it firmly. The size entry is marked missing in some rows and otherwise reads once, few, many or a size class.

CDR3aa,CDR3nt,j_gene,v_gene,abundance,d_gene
CASALTLSEQFF,TGTGCCAGCGCGCTTACGTTAAGTGAGCAGTTCTTC,TRBJ2-1,TRBV7-9,NA,NA
CASSERGLARTDTQYF,TGCGCCAGCAGTGAGCGGGGACTAGCTCGTACAGATACGCAGTATTTT,TRBJ2-3,TRBV10-2,NA,TRBD2
CASSPPHRVSNEQFF,TGTGCCAGCTCACCACCCCACCGAGTGTCGAATGAGCAGTTCTTC,TRBJ2-1,TRBV18,NA,NA
CAWSVIPGALVYGYTF,TGTGCCTGGAGTGTAATTCCAGGGGCATTGGTATATGGCTACACCTTC,TRBJ1-2,TRBV30,NA,NA
CASALQMNTEAFF,TGTGCTAGTGCCCTACAGATGAACACTGAAGCTTTCTTT,TRBJ1-1,TRBV12-5,NA,NA
CAISDRTESYEQYF,TGTGCCATCAGTGACCGGACAGAATCCTACGAGCAGTACTTC,TRBJ2-7,TRBV10-3,NA,NA
CASSQEQGRSEQFF,TGCGCCAGCAGCCAAGAGCAGGGCCGAAGTGAGCAGTTCTTC,TRBJ2-1,TRBV4-1,NA,NA
CASSLDRTATDTQYF,TGTGCCAGCTCACTGGACAGGACGGCGACAGATACGCAGTATTTT,TRBJ2-3,TRBV18,NA,TRBD1
CAIRRTSGHNEQFF,TGTGCCATCAGAAGGACTAGCGGCCACAATGAGCAGTTCTTC,TRBJ2-1,TRBV10-3,NA,TRBD2
CASSLANRGNGQPQHF,TGTGCCAGCAGCTTAGCGAACAGGGGGAATGGACAGCCCCAGCATTTT,TRBJ1-5,TRBV7-8,NA,TRBD1
CASSVDMNTEAFF,TGTGCCAGCTCAGTTGACATGAACACTGAAGCTTTCTTT,TRBJ1-1,TRBV18,NA,NA
CASSLRGEQFF,TGTGCCAGCAGTTTAAGGGGTGAGCAGTTCTTC,TRBJ2-1,TRBV12-3/TRBV12-4,NA,NA
CASSQGGAGGAKYGYTF,TGTGCCAGCAGCCAAGGGGGAGCAGGGGGCGCGAAGTATGGCTACACCTTC,TRBJ1-2,TRBV3-1/TRBV3-2,NA,TRBD1
CASSEWGLAGAEDTQYF,TGTGCCAGCAGTGAATGGGGACTAGCGGGAGCAGAAGATACGCAGTATTTT,TRBJ2-3,TRBV2,NA,TRBD2
CASKDRVEAFF,TGTGCCAGCAAGGACAGGGTTGAAGCTTTCTTT,TRBJ1-1,TRBV19,NA,TRBD1
CASSSGQRSYNEQFF,TGTGCCAGCAGCTCGGGACAGCGCTCCTACAATGAGCAGTTCTTC,TRBJ2-1,TRBV5-5,NA,TRBD1
CASSMAQGSRNQPQHF,TGTGCCAGTAGTATGGCCCAGGGAAGTCGCAATCAGCCCCAGCATTTT,TRBJ1-5,TRBV19,NA,NA
CATSDLKGREGGRNEQFF,TGTGCCACCAGTGATTTAAAAGGAAGAGAGGGAGGTCGCAATGAGCAGTTCTTC,TRBJ2-1,TRBV24-1,NA,NA
CAWTPEDRVPNYTF,TGTGCCTGGACACCCGAGGACAGGGTCCCAAACTACACCTTC,TRBJ1-2,TRBV30,NA,TRBD1
CASSPSTGPNSPLHF,TGTGCCAGCAGCCCTTCGACAGGGCCTAATTCACCCCTCCACTTT,TRBJ1-6,TRBV11-3,once,TRBD1
CATSDTQTGGDAAFF,TGTGCCACCAGTGATACACAGACAGGGGGCGACGCAGCTTTCTTT,TRBJ1-1,TRBV24-1,NA,TRBD1
CASSPQVGAGYNEQFF,TGTGCCAGCTCACCTCAGGTGGGGGCAGGATACAATGAGCAGTTCTTC,TRBJ2-1,TRBV18,few,NA
CASSLVSTGGKDTQYF,TGTGCCAGCAGCTTAGTTTCGACAGGGGGCAAAGATACGCAGTATTTT,TRBJ2-3,TRBV7-2,once,TRBD1
CATSSRGQGYSPLHF,TGTGCCACCAGCAGCCGAGGACAGGGGTATTCACCCCTCCACTTT,TRBJ1-6,TRBV15,NA,TRBD1
CASSETGGGVTGELFF,TGTGCCAGCAGTGAGACAGGGGGAGGCGTCACCGGGGAGCTGTTTTTT,TRBJ2-2,TRBV2,NA,TRBD1
CASSPGQGASPLHF,TGCGCCAGCAGCCCGGGACAGGGGGCATCACCCCTCCACTTT,TRBJ1-6,TRBV5-1,once,TRBD1
CASSPGQSNQPQHF,TGTGCCAGCAGCCCAGGACAGAGCAATCAGCCCCAGCATTTT,TRBJ1-5,TRBV9,NA,NA
CASSIRSSLYEQYF,TGTGCCAGCAGTATCCGGAGCTCGCTCTACGAGCAGTACTTC,TRBJ2-7,TRBV6-5,NA,NA
CASSMRSQTSPEAFF,TGTGCCAGTAGTATGAGGTCCCAAACCTCTCCTGAAGCTTTCTTT,TRBJ1-1,TRBV19,NA,NA
CASKPPGGVPDTQYF,TGTGCCAGCAAGCCCCCGGGAGGGGTCCCAGATACGCAGTATTTT,TRBJ2-3,TRBV5-4,NA,TRBD2
CSASLGSLTDTQYF,TGCAGTGCTAGTCTCGGGAGCCTTACAGATACGCAGTATTTT,TRBJ2-3,TRBV20-1,NA,NA
CASRGLAGAITNMYQETQYF,TGTGCCAGCAGGGGCCTAGCGGGAGCTATAACCAATATGTACCAAGAGACCCAGTACTTC,TRBJ2-5,TRBV14,NA,TRBD2
CATSRGINYGYTF,TGTGCCACTTCCAGGGGTATTAACTATGGCTACACCTTC,TRBJ1-2,TRBV6-5,NA,NA
CASISWRGADSGANVLTF,TGTGCCAGCATCTCCTGGCGGGGGGCAGATTCTGGGGCCAACGTCCTGACTTTC,TRBJ2-6,TRBV7-8,once,TRBD2
CASSSVVEAFF,TGTGCCAGCAGCTCGGTTGTTGAAGCTTTCTTT,TRBJ1-1,TRBV7-2,NA,NA
CASSLQAAGLNSPLHF,TGTGCCAGCAGCTTACAGGCCGCAGGGCTGAATTCACCCCTCCACTTT,TRBJ1-6,TRBV7-2,few,NA
CASSVMAGQGTGELFF,TGTGCCAGCAGCGTGATGGCCGGACAGGGTACCGGGGAGCTGTTTTTT,TRBJ2-2,TRBV9,NA,TRBD1
CASSFPPPRGTEAFF,TGTGCCAGCAGTTTTCCACCGCCAAGGGGCACTGAAGCTTTCTTT,TRBJ1-1,TRBV28,NA,NA
CASKVGDRYTEAFF,TGTGCCAGTAAGGTCGGGGACAGGTATACTGAAGCTTTCTTT,TRBJ1-1,TRBV19,NA,TRBD1
CASSWGGAYEQYF,TGTGCCAGCAGTTGGGGGGGGGCCTACGAGCAGTACTTC,TRBJ2-7,TRBV6-5,NA,TRBD2
CASSRTGDYGYTF,TGTGCCAGCTCACGGACGGGGGACTATGGCTACACCTTC,TRBJ1-2,TRBV18,NA,NA
CASSQGLAEQYF,TGTGCCAGCAGCCAGGGACTAGCCGAGCAGTACTTC,TRBJ2-7,TRBV3-1/TRBV3-2,once,TRBD2
CASNEGETQYF,TGTGCCAGCAACGAGGGAGAGACCCAGTACTTC,TRBJ2-5,TRBV27,NA,NA
CASSRRDREQGYTF,TGTGCCAGCAGCCGCCGGGACAGGGAGCAGGGCTACACCTTC,TRBJ1-2,TRBV7-8,NA,TRBD1
CASSIPRTGVEPQFF,TGTGCCAGTAGTATCCCTAGGACGGGGGTGGAACCTCAGTTCTTC,TRBJ2-1,TRBV19,NA,NA
CATSDSTYRDRASGELFF,TGTGCCACCAGTGATTCCACTTACCGGGACAGGGCGTCCGGGGAGCTGTTTTTT,TRBJ2-2,TRBV24-1,NA,TRBD1
CASSLVTPAGVDPYEQYF,TGTGCCAGCAGCTTGGTAACCCCGGCGGGAGTCGATCCCTACGAGCAGTACTTC,TRBJ2-7,TRBV5-4,NA,TRBD2
CASSPAPRVELFF,TGTGCCAGCAGCCCCGCCCCCAGGGTTGAACTGTTTTTT,TRBJ1-4,TRBV11-2,NA,NA